This T cell receptor (beta chain) was recovered during a study of blood T cells in healthy people across ages. CDR3 size: 14 residues. V was clipped by 7 bases and J by 5 bases; unmatched bases: 8. Primed by a sample-barcoded 5' primer and a J-beta primer mix, a second PCR proceeded for about 6 to 12 cycles. Every cDNA was tagged by a template-switch adaptor with 12 random nucleotides. TCRdb analysed the 5' RACE reads with MiXCR anew, one entry per CDR3 protein. Found here are just over 1 million distinct CDR3 sequences, 35% to 50% of them singletons; the top ten hold approximately 17%. This clonotype was seen only a few times.

The sequence was collected from a woman aged 55 to 70 in good health. The rearrangement uses TRBV12-3 or TRBV12-4 and TRBJ2-7; TRBD2 agrees at 10 bases. The material sequenced was blood. For the CDR3, the DNA is TGTGCCAGCACCGGCTCTAGCGGGAGTCACGAGCAGTACTTC. Translated, it gives CASTGSSGSHEQYF.